This T cell receptor beta chain was sequenced during a study of shared clonotypes between healthy human individuals. This clone came up many times. Profiling relied on immunoSEQ multiplex PCR, and the TCRdb table lists in-frame clones only, not all of them. The sample lists approximately 100,000 clones, around 68% occurring once. The germline CDR1 and CDR2 sequences are SGHKS and YYEKEE (reference sequence). V was trimmed by 0 bases and J by 4 bases, leaving 16 bases between them. CDR3 length: 16 amino acids. This clonotype originated in a woman aged 25 to 39 in good health. The rearrangement links TRBV5-5 to TRBJ1-1; a weak D match, TRBD1 (5 bases). The sample was memory CD8+ T cells sorted from blood. Subset of the sample: CD45RO+ cells pooled with CCR7-negative TemRA cells. In DNA form, the CDR3 reads TGTGCCAGCAGCTTGGAAGGGACGGCCTTGAGCACTGAAGCTTTCTTT. Translation gives CASSLEGTALSTEAFF.